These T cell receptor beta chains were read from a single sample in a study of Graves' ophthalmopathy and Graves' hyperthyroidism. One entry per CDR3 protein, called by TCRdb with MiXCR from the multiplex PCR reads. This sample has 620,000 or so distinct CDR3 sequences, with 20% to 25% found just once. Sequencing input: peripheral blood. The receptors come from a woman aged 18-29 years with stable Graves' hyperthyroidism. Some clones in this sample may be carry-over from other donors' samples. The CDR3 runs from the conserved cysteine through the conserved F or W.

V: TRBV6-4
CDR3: CASSGSGTGSNTEAFF

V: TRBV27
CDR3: CASSQDRDPLYNPPLHF

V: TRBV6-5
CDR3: CASSYPDRLNTEAFF

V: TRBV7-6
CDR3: CASSYTTGGSTNEQYF

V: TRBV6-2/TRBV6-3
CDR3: CASSTNRDSEAFF

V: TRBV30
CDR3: CATSGPGAYEQYF

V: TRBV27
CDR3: CASSLFAGANYGYTF

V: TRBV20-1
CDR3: CSAWDTPSAFF

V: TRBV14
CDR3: CASSQDLAGRQAFF

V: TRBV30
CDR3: CAWRSGRGAFF

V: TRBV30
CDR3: CAWSVLSSQETQYF

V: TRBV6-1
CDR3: CASSEFPDRERGQPQHF

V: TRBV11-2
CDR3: CASSLDPGHRQETQYF

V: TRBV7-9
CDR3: CASSPGQGWTEAFF

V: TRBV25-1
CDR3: CASLAWQGRFSGANVLTF

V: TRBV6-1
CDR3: CASSEGSSGNTIYF

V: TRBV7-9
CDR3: CASSLGQPNQPQHF

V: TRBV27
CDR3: CASSSWLAGQETQYF

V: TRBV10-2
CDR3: CASSESAGGGHTEAFF

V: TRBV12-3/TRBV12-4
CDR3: CASTSGGTEQYF

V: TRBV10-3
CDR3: CAIKESGSTEAFF

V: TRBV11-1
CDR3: CASGDGYTF

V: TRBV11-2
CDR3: CASSFNWVQKTQYF

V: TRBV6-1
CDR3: CASNREWVGDYTEAFF

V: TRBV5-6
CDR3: CASSGETIISNQPQHF

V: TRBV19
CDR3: CASFIGGSRTGELFF

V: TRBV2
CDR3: CASSGQYEQYF

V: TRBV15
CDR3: CATSRDRDLTGELFF

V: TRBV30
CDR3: CACTDRVALF

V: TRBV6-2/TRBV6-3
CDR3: CASSLLAGLNTGELFF

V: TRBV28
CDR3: CASSLRLAGFNTGELFF

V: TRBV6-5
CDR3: CASSYAQTGPNTEALF

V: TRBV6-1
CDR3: CASSPLAGGSPLHF

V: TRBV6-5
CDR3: CASSSFSVISGNTIYF

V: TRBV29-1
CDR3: CSVEDGNQETQYF

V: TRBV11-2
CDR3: CASSLDRKGQYF

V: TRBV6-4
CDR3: CASSSWSGTGITEAFF

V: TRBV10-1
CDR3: CASILKGGRDTGELFF

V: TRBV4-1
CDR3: CASSQDLGEAFF

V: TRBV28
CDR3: CASNFLQGDEQYF

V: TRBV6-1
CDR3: CASRIQRPDLAKNIQYF

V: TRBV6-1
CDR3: CASSQAPGEAFF

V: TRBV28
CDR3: CASIRGASNQPQHF